The rows below give T cell receptor beta chains drawn from one sample of a study of neoadjuvant anti-PD-1 for oral cavity cancer. The table came from immunoSEQ multiplex PCR; TCRdb's copy has only in-frame clones and leaves some out. The sample carries about 24,000 clones, approximately 27% recorded once. This specimen was tumor tissue, taken after nivolumab (anti-PD-1) treatment. All receptors derive from a person between 40 and 79 years old with oral cavity squamous cell carcinoma. Each CDR3 is given with its conserved first and last residue. A D gene is named only where the DNA matches it firmly. Where a row states a size, it is once, few, many or the class of an expanded clone; other rows omit it.

>TRBJ1-1|TRBV29-1|few|NA
TGCAGCGTTGAGAGAGGGACGACTGAAGCTTTCTTT
CSVERGTTEAFF
>TRBJ2-4|TRBV7-8|few|NA
TGTGCCAGCAGCTTAGGGCGTAGGGAAAACATTCAGTACTTC
CASSLGRRENIQYF
>TRBJ1-2|TRBV2|NA|TRBD1
TGTGCCAGCAGTGAGCATCAGGACAGGTACTACACCTTC
CASSEHQDRYYTF
>TRBJ1-2|TRBV6-5|many|NA
TGTGCCAGCAGTTACGAGAGGAAAGCTAACTATGGCTACACCTTC
CASSYERKANYGYTF
>TRBJ1-2|TRBV28|few|NA
TGTGCCAGCAGTTTTTGGACTCTGAGCTATGGCTACACCTTC
CASSFWTLSYGYTF
>TRBJ1-2|TRBV5-1|many|TRBD1
TGCGCCAGCAGCACCCAGACAGGGGGTAACTATGGCTACACCTTC
CASSTQTGGNYGYTF
>TRBJ2-3|TRBV11-3|few|TRBD1
TGTGCCAGCAGCTTGGACAGTGGGACAGGGACAGATACGCAGTATTTT
CASSLDSGTGTDTQYF
>TRBJ1-2|TRBV5-6|few|TRBD1
TGTGCCAGCAGCCTATGGGACAGGGGGCGCTGGAAAGGCTACACCTTC
CASSLWDRGRWKGYTF
>TRBJ1-2|TRBV4-1|medium-sized|NA
TGCGCCAGCAGCCAAGGGAGGGCTAACTATGGCTACACCTTC
CASSQGRANYGYTF
>TRBJ2-1|TRBV7-8|few|NA
TGTGCCAGCAGCTTAGAGGCGTCAGGGGTACAGTTCTTC
CASSLEASGVQFF
>TRBJ1-1|TRBV2|NA|NA
TGTGCCAGCAGTGTAGAGGGTTTGAACACTGAAGCTTTCTTT
CASSVEGLNTEAFF
>TRBJ1-6|TRBV7-6|few|TRBD1
TGTGCCAGCAGCTTTGGACAGGGGGCATATTCACCCCTCCACTTT
CASSFGQGAYSPLHF
>TRBJ1-2|TRBV7-2|NA|TRBD1
TGTGCCAGCAGCTTAAGTTGGGACAGTCTTCTCTACACCTTC
CASSLSWDSLLYTF
>TRBJ2-1|TRBV7-9|NA|TRBD2
TGTGCCAGCAGCGCAGGACTAGCGGGAGATTATAGGAATGAGCAGTTCTTC
CASSAGLAGDYRNEQFF
>TRBJ2-7|TRBV28|NA|NA
TGTGCCAGCAGTACCCCAAGGGAGCAGTACTTC
CASSTPREQYF
>TRBJ1-2|TRBV28|NA|NA
TGTGCCAGCAGTTCACTCCGACAGTCCTATGGCTACACCTTC
CASSSLRQSYGYTF
>TRBJ1-1|TRBV7-2|few|NA
TGTGCCAGCAGGAGAGGTCGGGGGACTGAAGCTTTCTTT
CASRRGRGTEAFF
>TRBJ1-2|TRBV19|NA|TRBD1
TGTGCCAGTAGACCCCCCCGGGACAGGCTATATGGCTACACCTTC
CASRPPRDRLYGYTF
>TRBJ2-3|TRBV29-1|few|NA
TGCAGCGTTGAAGATCCTTGGACAGATACGCAGTATTTT
CSVEDPWTDTQYF
>TRBJ2-6|TRBV11-2|few|NA
TGTGCCAGCAGCTTAGTGAGGGGCGGTACAAGGTCTGGGGCCAACGTCCTGACTTTC
CASSLVRGGTRSGANVLTF
>TRBJ1-2|TRBV19|NA|TRBD1
TGTGCCAGTAGTATACCCGGACAGGGGGCTAACTATGGCTACACCTTC
CASSIPGQGANYGYTF
>TRBJ1-2|TRBV4-2|few|NA
TGTGCCAGCAGCCAAGAAGAGGATGGAATGCAGGGTAAAAACTATGGCTACACCTTC
CASSQEEDGMQGKNYGYTF
>TRBJ1-4|TRBV5-4|NA|NA
TGTGCCAGCGGCACGACAGAAAAACTGTTTTTT
CASGTTEKLFF
>TRBJ1-3|TRBV29-1|few|NA
TGCAGCGCAAGGACAGTCTCTGGAAACACCATATATTTT
CSARTVSGNTIYF
>TRBJ1-1|TRBV30|few|TRBD1
TGTGCCTGGAGGAACGGACAGGGGCACACTGAAGCTTTCTTT
CAWRNGQGHTEAFF
>TRBJ2-3|TRBV6-1|few|TRBD2
TGTGCCAGCAAGGCGGGGGGAACTGATACGCAGTATTTT
CASKAGGTDTQYF
>TRBJ1-1|TRBV4-1|NA|NA
TGCGCCAGCAGCCAAGGGACGGGGGCCGGGGACACTGAAGCTTTCTTT
CASSQGTGAGDTEAFF
>TRBJ1-4|TRBV18|NA|NA
TGTGCCAGCTCACGACAGTCTAGGAATGAAAAACTGTTTTTT
CASSRQSRNEKLFF
>TRBJ1-6|TRBV5-1|NA|NA
TGCGCCAGCAGCGTCCGGGACGAATCACCCCTCCACTTT
CASSVRDESPLHF
>TRBJ2-3|TRBV13|few|NA
TGTGCCAGCAGCTTAGTGAATACGCAGTATTTT
CASSLVNTQYF
>TRBJ2-7|TRBV5-1|NA|NA
TGCGCCAGCAGCTTCGTCGGGGGCTACGAGCAGTACTTC
CASSFVGGYEQYF
>TRBJ2-7|TRBV11-2|NA|NA
TGTGCCAGCAGCTTAGGATCGTGGGTCCGCGAGCAGTACTTC
CASSLGSWVREQYF
>TRBJ1-1|TRBV5-4|NA|NA
TGTGCCAGCAGCCCTGAACTGAACACTGAAGCTTTCTTT
CASSPELNTEAFF
>TRBJ2-3|TRBV5-1|many|NA
TGCGCCAGCAGCCAGGGGGATACGCAGTATTTT
CASSQGDTQYF
>TRBJ2-1|TRBV18|NA|TRBD1
TGTGCCAGCTCACCTGGACAGGAGTCTGAGCAGTTCTTC
CASSPGQESEQFF
>TRBJ2-3|TRBV19|few|TRBD1
TGTGCCAGTAGTATAATTAAGACAGGGACAGATACGCAGTATTTT
CASSIIKTGTDTQYF
>TRBJ1-6|TRBV5-8|few|NA
TGTGCCAGCAGCTTGATAGCAGACAGCTCCTATAATTCACCCCTCCACTTT
CASSLIADSSYNSPLHF
>TRBJ2-7|TRBV10-3|few|NA
TGTGCCATCGGCCCCGAAGGGTACTTC
CAIGPEGYF
>TRBJ1-2|TRBV28|NA|NA
TGTGCCAGCAGTTTAGAGGGGGGAGGCCTTGGCTACACCTTC
CASSLEGGGLGYTF
>TRBJ2-3|TRBV5-8|NA|NA
TGTGCCAGCAGCACCGGGACTAGCACAGATACGCAGTATTTT
CASSTGTSTDTQYF
>TRBJ1-4|TRBV28|NA|NA
TGTGCCAGCAGTTCTCGGACAGTCGAAAAACTGTTTTTT
CASSSRTVEKLFF